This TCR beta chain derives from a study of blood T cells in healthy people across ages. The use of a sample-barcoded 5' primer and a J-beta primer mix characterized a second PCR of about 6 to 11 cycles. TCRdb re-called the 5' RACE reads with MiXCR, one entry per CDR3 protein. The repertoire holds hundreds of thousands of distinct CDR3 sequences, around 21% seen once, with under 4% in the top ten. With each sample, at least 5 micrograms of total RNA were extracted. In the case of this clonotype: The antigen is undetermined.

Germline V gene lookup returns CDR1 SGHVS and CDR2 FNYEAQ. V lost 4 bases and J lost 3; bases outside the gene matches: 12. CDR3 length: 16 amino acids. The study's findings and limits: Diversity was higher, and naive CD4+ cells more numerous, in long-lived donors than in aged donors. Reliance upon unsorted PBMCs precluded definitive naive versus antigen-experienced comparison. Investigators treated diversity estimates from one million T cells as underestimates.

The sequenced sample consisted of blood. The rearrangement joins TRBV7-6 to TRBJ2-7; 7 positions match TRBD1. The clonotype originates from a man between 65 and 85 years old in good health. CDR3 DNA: TGTGCCAGCAGCTCCGCTAGACAGGGTCTATGCTACGAGCAGTACTTC. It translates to CASSSARQGLCYEQYF.